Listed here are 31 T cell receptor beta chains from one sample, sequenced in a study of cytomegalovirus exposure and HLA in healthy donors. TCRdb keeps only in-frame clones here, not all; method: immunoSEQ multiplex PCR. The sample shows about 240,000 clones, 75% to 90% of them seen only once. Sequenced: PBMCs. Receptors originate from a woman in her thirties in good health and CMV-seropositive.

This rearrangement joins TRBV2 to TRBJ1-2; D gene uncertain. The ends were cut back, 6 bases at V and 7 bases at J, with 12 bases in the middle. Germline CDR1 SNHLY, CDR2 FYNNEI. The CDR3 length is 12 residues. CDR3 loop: CASRKEFGGYTF. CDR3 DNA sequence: TGTGCCAGCAGGAAGGAGTTTGGTGGCTACACCTTC.

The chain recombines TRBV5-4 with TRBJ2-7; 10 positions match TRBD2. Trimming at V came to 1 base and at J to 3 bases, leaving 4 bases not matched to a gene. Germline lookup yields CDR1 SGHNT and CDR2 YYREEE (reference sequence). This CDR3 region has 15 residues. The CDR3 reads CASSLQTSGIYEQYF. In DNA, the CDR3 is TGTGCCAGCAGCTTGCAAACTAGCGGGATCTACGAGCAGTACTTC. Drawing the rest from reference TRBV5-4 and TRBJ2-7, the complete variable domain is ETGVTQSPTHLIKTRGQQVTLRCSSQSGHNTVSWYQQALGQGPQFIFQYYREEENGRGNFPPRFSGLQFPNYSSELNVNALELDDSALYLCASSLQTSGIYEQYFGPGTRLTVT.

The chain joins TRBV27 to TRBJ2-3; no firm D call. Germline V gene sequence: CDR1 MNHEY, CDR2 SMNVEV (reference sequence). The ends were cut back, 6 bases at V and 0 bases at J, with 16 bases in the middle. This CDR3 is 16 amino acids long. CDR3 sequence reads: CASSLLSVPSTDTQYF. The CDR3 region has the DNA TGTGCCAGCAGCCTTCTGTCAGTACCTAGCACAGATACGCAGTATTTT.

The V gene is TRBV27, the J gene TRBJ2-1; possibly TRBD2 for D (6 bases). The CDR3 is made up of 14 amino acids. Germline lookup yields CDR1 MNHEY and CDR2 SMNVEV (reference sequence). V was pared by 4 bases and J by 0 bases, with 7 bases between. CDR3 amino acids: CASSSRGSYNEQFF. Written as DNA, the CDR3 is TGTGCCAGCAGTTCGCGGGGCTCCTACAATGAGCAGTTCTTC.

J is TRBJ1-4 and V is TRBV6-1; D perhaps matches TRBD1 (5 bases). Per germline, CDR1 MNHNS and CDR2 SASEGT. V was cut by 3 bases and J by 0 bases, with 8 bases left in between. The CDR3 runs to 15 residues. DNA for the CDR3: TGTGCCAGCAGTGACCAAGGGGCAACTAATGAAAAACTGTTTTTT. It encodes CASSDQGATNEKLFF.

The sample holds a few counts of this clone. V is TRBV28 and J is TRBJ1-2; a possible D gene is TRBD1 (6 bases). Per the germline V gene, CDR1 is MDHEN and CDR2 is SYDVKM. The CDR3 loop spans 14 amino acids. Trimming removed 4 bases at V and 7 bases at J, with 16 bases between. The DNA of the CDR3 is TGTGCCAGCAGTTCGCCGGGAGGGGGAGGTGGCTACACCTTC. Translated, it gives CASSSPGGGGGYTF.

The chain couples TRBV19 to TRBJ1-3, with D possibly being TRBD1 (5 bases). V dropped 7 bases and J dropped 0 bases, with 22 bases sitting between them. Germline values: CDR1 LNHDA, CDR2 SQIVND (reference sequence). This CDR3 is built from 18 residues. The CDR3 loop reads CASTRSHLGDNSGNTIYF. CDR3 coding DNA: TGTGCCAGTACCCGAAGTCATTTAGGGGATAACTCTGGAAACACCATATATTTT.

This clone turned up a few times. The DNA for the CDR3 is TGTGCCAGTAGCGGACAGGGGGTCAATCAGCCCCAGCATTTT. Residues: CASSGQGVNQPQHF. This chain uses TRBV19 with TRBJ1-5; 10 positions agree with TRBD1. CDR1 LNHDA and CDR2 SQIVND come from the germline V gene (reference sequence). With V trimmed by 6 bases and J by 3 bases, 2 bases remained unmatched. CDR3 length: 14 amino acids. Based on the CDR3 plus reference TRBV19 and TRBJ1-5, the full variable domain is DGGITQSPKYLFRKEGQNVTLSCEQNLNHDAMYWYRQDPGQGLRLIYYSQIVNDFQKGDIAEGYSVSREKKESFPLTVTSAQKNPTAFYLCASSGQGVNQPQHFGDGTRLSIL.

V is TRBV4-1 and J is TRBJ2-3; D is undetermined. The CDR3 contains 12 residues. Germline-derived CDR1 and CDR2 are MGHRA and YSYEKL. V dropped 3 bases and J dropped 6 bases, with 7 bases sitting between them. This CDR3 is CASSQPADTQYF. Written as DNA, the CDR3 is TGCGCCAGCAGCCAGCCAGCGGATACGCAGTATTTT.

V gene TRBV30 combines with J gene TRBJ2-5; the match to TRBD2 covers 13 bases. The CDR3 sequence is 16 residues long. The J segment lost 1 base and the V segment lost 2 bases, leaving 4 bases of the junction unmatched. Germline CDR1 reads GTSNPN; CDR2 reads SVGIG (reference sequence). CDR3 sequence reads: CAWSPGLAGAQETQYF. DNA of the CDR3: TGTGCCTGGAGTCCCGGACTAGCGGGAGCCCAAGAGACCCAGTACTTC. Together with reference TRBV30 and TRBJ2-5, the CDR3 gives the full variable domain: SQTIHQWPATLVQPVGSPLSLECTVEGTSNPNLYWYRQAAGRGLQLLFYSVGIGQISSEVPQNLSASRPQDRQFILSSKKLLLSDSGFYLCAWSPGLAGAQETQYFGPGTRLLVL.

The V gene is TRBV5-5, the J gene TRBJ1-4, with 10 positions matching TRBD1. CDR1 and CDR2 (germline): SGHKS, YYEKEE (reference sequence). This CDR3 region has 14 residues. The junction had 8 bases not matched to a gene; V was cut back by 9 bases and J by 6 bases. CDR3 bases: TGTGCCACCACACCGGGACAGGGGTATGAAAAACTGTTTTTT. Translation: CATTPGQGYEKLFF.

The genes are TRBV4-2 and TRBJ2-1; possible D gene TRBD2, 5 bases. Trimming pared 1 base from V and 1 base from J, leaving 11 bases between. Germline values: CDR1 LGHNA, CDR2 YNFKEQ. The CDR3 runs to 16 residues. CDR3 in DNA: TGTGCCAGCAGCCAAGTATCCGGGATTTCCTACAATGAGCAGTTCTTC. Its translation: CASSQVSGISYNEQFF.

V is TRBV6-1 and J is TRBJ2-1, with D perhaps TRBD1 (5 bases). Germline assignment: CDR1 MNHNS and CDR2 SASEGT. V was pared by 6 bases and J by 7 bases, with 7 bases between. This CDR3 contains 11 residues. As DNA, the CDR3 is TGTGCCAGCAGCCCAGGGAATGAGCAGTTCTTC. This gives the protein CASSPGNEQFF.

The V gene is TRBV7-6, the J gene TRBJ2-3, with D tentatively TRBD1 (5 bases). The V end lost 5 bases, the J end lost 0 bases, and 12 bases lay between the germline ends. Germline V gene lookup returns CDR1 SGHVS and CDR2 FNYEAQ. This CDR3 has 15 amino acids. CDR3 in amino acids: CASSLRTTSTDTQYF. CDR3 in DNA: TGTGCCAGCAGCCTAAGGACAACTAGCACAGATACGCAGTATTTT.

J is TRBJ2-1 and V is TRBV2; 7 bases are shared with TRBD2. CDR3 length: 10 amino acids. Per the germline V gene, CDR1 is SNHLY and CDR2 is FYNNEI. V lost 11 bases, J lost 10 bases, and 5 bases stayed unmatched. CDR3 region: CAGGDSEQFF. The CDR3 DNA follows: TGTGCCGGGGGGGACTCGGAGCAGTTCTTC.

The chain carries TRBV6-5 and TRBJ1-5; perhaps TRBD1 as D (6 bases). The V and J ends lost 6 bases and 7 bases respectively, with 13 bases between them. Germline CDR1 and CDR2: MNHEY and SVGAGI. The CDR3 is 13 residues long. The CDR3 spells CASSSDRSQPQHF. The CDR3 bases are TGTGCCAGCAGCTCAGACAGGTCACAGCCCCAGCATTTT.

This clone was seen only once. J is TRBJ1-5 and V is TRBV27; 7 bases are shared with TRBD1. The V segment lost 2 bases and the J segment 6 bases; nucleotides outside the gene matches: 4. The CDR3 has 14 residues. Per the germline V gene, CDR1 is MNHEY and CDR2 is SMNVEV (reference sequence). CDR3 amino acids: CASSLRRGSQPQHF. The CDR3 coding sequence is TGTGCCAGCAGTTTACGCAGGGGGAGTCAGCCCCAGCATTTT.

The CDR3 DNA follows: TGTGCCAGCAGTCTCACCAGACAGGGGGCTAGCAATCAGCCCCAGCATTTT. Its translation: CASSLTRQGASNQPQHF. The rearrangement links TRBV2 to TRBJ1-5; 10 bases match TRBD1. In germline, CDR1 is SNHLY, CDR2 FYNNEI. With V trimmed by 5 bases and J by 0 bases, 7 bases remained unmatched. This CDR3 contains 17 residues.

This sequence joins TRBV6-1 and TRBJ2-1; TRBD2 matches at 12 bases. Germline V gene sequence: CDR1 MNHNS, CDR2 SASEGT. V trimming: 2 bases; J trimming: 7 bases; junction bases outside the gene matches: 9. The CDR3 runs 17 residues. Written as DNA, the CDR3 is TGTGCCAGCAGTGAACCGGTGACTAGCGGGAGTTTAAATGAGCAGTTCTTC. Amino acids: CASSEPVTSGSLNEQFF.

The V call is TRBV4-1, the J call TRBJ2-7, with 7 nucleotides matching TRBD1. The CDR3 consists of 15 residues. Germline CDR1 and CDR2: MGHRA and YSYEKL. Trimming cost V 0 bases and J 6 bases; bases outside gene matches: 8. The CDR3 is CASSQEGGRVGEQYF. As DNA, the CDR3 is TGCGCCAGCAGCCAAGAAGGGGGCCGGGTAGGCGAGCAGTACTTC.

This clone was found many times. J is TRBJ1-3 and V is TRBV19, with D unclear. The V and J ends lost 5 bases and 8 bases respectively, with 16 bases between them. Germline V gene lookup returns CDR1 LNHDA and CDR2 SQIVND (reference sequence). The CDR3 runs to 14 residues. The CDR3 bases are TGTGCCAGTAGTCGAAATATGGAGGGTTACACCATATATTTT. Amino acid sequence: CASSRNMEGYTIYF.

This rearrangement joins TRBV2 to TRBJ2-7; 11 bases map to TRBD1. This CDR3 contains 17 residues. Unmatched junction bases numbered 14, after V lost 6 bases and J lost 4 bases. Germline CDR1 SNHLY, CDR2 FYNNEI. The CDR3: CASSGGIGQGALYEQYF. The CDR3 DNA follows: TGTGCCAGCAGCGGGGGGATAGGACAGGGGGCTTTATACGAGCAGTACTTC.

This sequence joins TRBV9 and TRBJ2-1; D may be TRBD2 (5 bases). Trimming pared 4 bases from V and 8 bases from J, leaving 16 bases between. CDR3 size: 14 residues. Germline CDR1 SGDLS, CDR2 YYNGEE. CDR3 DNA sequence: TGTGCCAGCAGCCCTCGGACCGCCGGGGATGAGCAGTTCTTC. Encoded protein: CASSPRTAGDEQFF. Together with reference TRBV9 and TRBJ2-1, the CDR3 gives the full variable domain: DSGVTQTPKHLITATGQRVTLRCSPRSGDLSVYWYQQSLDQGLQFLIQYYNGEERAKGNILERFSAQQFPDLHSELNLSSLELGDSALYFCASSPRTAGDEQFFGPGTRLTVL.

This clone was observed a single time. The CDR3 protein is CASSPGTSGTGELFF. Here the CDR3 DNA reads TGTGCCAGCAGCCCCGGGACTAGCGGGACCGGGGAGCTGTTTTTT. The chain is built from TRBV5-4 and TRBJ2-2; 12 bases line up with TRBD2. V shed 4 bases, J shed 5 bases, and the junction held 3 bases outside the gene matches. The CDR3 totals 15 residues. Looked up from germline, CDR1 is SGHNT and CDR2 is YYREEE (reference sequence).

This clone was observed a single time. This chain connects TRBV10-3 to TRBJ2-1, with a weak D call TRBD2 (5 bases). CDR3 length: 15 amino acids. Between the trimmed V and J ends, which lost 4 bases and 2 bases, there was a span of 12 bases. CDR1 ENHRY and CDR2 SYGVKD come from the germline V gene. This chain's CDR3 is CAISAGSEPYNEQFF. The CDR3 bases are TGTGCCATCAGTGCGGGGAGCGAGCCCTACAATGAGCAGTTCTTC.

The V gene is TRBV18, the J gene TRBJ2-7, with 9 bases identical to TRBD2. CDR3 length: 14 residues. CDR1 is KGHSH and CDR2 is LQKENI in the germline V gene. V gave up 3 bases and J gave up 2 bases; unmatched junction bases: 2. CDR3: CASSPLAGTYEQYF. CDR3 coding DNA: TGTGCCAGCTCACCGCTAGCGGGAACCTACGAGCAGTACTTC.

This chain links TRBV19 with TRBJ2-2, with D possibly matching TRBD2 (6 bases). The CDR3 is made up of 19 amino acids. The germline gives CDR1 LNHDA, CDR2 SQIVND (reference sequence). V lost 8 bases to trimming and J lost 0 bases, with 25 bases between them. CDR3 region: CASVRGGGAYGSNTGELFF. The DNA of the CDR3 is TGTGCCAGTGTCCGGGGAGGAGGCGCTTACGGATCGAACACCGGGGAGCTGTTTTTT.

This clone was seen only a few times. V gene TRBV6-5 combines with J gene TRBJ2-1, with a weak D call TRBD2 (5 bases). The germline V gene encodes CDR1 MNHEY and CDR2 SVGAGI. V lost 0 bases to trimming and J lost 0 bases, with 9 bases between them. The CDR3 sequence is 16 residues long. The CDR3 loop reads CASSYSSGPSYNEQFF. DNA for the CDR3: TGTGCCAGCAGTTACTCCAGCGGTCCCTCCTACAATGAGCAGTTCTTC.

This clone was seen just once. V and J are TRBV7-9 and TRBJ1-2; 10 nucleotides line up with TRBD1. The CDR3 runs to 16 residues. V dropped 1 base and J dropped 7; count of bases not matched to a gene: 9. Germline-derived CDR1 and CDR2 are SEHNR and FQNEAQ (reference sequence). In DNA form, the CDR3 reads TGTGCCAGCAGCTTAGGTTTGGGACAGGGGTCCGGTGGCTACACCTTC. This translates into CASSLGLGQGSGGYTF.

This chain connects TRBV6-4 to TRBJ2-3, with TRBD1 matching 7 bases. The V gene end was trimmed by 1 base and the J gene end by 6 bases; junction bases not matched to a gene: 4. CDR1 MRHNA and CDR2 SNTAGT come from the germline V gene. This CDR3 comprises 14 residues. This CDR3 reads CASSDFTGADTQYF. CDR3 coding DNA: TGTGCCAGCAGTGACTTCACAGGGGCGGATACGCAGTATTTT.

The CDR3 sequence is CASSDDHYYEQYF. CDR3 DNA: TGTGCCAGCAGCGACGATCACTATTACGAGCAGTACTTC. The chain carries TRBV2 and TRBJ2-7, with unresolved D. The germline gives CDR1 SNHLY, CDR2 FYNNEI. Trimming took 6 bases from V and 4 from J, leaving 13 bases between them. This CDR3 contains 13 residues.